This TCR beta chain derives from a study of cytotoxic CD8 clonotypes in ibrutinib-treated CLL. Regarding the study as a whole: Ibrutinib response saw clonality rise, and progression saw it return toward baseline.

The CDR3 contains 13 residues. V shed 8 bases and J 4 bases; nucleotides not matched to a gene: 5. Germline V gene data show CDR1 as SNHLY and CDR2 as FYNNEI. A remark on this clone: The antigen remains undetermined.

Using immunoSEQ multiplex PCR, the repertoire was profiled, and TCRdb retains in-frame clones only, with some absent. Of around 70,000 clones listed, around nine tenths are singletons. This sample comprised PBMCs, obtained after 12 months of ibrutinib treatment. This chain uses TRBV2 with TRBJ2-3; the match to TRBD1 covers 8 bases. The receptor was derived from a human donor with chronic lymphocytic leukemia. For the CDR3, the DNA is TGTGCCAGCCAGGGGGCTAGGGCAGATACGCAGTATTTT. It is translated as CASQGARADTQYF.